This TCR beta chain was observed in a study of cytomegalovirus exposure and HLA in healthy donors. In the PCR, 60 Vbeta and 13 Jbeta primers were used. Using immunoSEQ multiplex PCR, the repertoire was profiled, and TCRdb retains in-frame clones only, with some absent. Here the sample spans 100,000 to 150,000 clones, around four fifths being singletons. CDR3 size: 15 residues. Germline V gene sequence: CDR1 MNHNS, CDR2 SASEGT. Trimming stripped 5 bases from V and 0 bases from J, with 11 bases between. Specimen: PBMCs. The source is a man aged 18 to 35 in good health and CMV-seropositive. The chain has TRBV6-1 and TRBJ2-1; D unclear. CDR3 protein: CASSPREPSYNEQFF. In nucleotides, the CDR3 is TGTGCCAGCAGTCCCCGAGAGCCCTCCTACAATGAGCAGTTCTTC.